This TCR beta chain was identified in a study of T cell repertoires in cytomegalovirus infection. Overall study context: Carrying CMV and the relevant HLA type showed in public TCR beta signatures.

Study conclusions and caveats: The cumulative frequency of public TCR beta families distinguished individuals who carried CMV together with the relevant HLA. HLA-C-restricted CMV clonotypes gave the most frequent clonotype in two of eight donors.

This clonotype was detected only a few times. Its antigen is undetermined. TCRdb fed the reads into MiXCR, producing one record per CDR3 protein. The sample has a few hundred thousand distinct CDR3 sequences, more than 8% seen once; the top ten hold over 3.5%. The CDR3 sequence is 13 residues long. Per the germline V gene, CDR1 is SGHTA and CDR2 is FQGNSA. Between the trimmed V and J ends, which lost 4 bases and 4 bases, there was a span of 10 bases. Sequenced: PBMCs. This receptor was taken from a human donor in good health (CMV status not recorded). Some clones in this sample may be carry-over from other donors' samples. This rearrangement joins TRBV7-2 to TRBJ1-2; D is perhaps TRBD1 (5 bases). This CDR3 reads CASSSQATYGYTF. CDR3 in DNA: TGTGCCAGCAGCTCACAGGCCACCTATGGCTACACCTTC.